The 15 T cell receptor beta chains in this list originate from one sample, sequenced in a study of CD8+CD57+ T cells in acquired aplastic anemia. Individuals selected for sequencing had exhibited CD8+CD57+ cell expansion on flow cytometry. Template material for TCR beta VDJ and CDR3 profiling consisted of genomic DNA. Via MiXCR, TCRdb re-called the reads, giving one row per CDR3 protein. The data show roughly 290,000 distinct CDR3 sequences, around three fifths seen once. The sequenced sample consisted of sorted CD4+, CD8+, or CD8+CD57+ T cells (not recorded which) from PBMCs. Receptors were obtained from a human donor with aplastic anemia.

This clonotype was counted at least ten times. The chain recombines TRBV12-3 or TRBV12-4 with TRBJ2-7, with D maybe TRBD2 (5 bases). Trimming left V 4 bases short and J 0 bases short, with 13 bases between. The CDR3 length is 15 residues. CDR3 in DNA: TGTGCCAGCAGTTGGTCGCGGGTTTCCTCCTACGAGCAGTACTTC. Protein product: CASSWSRVSSYEQYF.

The chain carries TRBV20-1 and TRBJ2-4; TRBD2 aligns across 16 bases. V gave up 6 bases and J gave up 8 bases; unmatched junction bases: 10. Germline V gene lookup returns CDR1 DFQATT and CDR2 SNEGSKA (reference sequence). The CDR3 is made up of 16 amino acids. CDR3 in DNA: TGCAGTGCAGCGGGACTAGCGGGAGGGCCGACGGACATTCAGTACTTC. The encoded protein is CSAAGLAGGPTDIQYF.

This rearrangement joins TRBV5-1 to TRBJ2-1, with D perhaps given as TRBD1 or TRBD2 (5 bases each). The V end lost 0 bases, the J end lost 7 bases, and 11 bases lay between the germline ends. The germline V gene has CDR1 SGHRS and CDR2 YFSETQ. The CDR3 runs to 14 residues. The CDR3 reads CASSLGDPGNEQFF. DNA for the CDR3: TGCGCCAGCAGCTTGGGGGACCCGGGGAATGAGCAGTTCTTC.

CDR3 bases: TGCAGTGCTTTTAGCGGGGGGACGTATACCGGGGAGCTGTTTTTT. It is translated as CSAFSGGTYTGELFF. V gene TRBV20-1 combines with J gene TRBJ2-2, with TRBD2 matching over 10 bases. The CDR3 runs to 15 residues. Germline V CDR1 and CDR2: DFQATT, SNEGSKA (reference sequence). V gave up 5 bases and J gave up 5 bases; unmatched junction bases: 8.

The chain joins TRBV7-9 to TRBJ1-4, with a tentative D call TRBD1 (5 bases). Trimming removed 4 bases at V and 8 bases at J, with 11 bases between. The germline V gene has CDR1 SEHNR and CDR2 FQNEAQ (reference sequence). The CDR3 runs 13 residues. This CDR3 is CASSSPGTEKLFF. The CDR3, as DNA: TGTGCCAGCAGCTCCCCAGGGACCGAAAAACTGTTTTTT.

This chain connects TRBV20-1 to TRBJ2-5; 14 nucleotides agree with TRBD2. Looked up from germline, CDR1 is DFQATT and CDR2 is SNEGSKA (reference sequence). After removal of 3 bases from V and 5 bases from J, the junction contained 8 bases not matched to a gene. The CDR3 spans 16 residues. The CDR3 reads CSASFTRTSGGETQYF. The CDR3, as DNA: TGCAGTGCTAGCTTCACTCGGACTAGCGGGGGGGAGACCCAGTACTTC.

The chain couples TRBV6-1 to TRBJ1-5; TRBD1 might be the D (5 bases). In germline, CDR1 is MNHNS, CDR2 SASEGT. The CDR3 runs 16 residues. V was shortened by 7 bases and J by 0 bases, with 16 bases between the two germline ends. Here the CDR3 DNA reads TGTGCCAGCACCACGGGACGGATCTATAGCAATCAGCCCCAGCATTTT. This gives the protein CASTTGRIYSNQPQHF.

Remarks on this clonotype: Germline is not matched at one junction end, which may reflect a read error. The genes are TRBV7-8 and TRBJ2-3; 10 bases are a match to TRBD2. The CDR3 contains 16 residues. The germline CDR1 and CDR2 sequences are SGHVS and FQNEAQ. As DNA, the CDR3 is TGTGTCAGCAGCAGAAAACTAGCGGGGTACACAGATACGCAGTATTTT. The encoded protein is CVSSRKLAGYTDTQYF.

The chain has TRBV7-9 and TRBJ2-7, with D possibly TRBD1 on 6 matching bases. Germline V gene lookup returns CDR1 SEHNR and CDR2 FQNEAQ (reference sequence). The length of the CDR3 is 14 residues. The V end was cut by 5 bases, the J end by 4 bases, with 15 bases between. CDR3 in amino acids: CASSLLVGAYEQYF. In DNA, the CDR3 is TGTGCCAGCAGCCTCCTTGTGGGGGCGTACGAGCAGTACTTC.

For the CDR3, the DNA is TGTGCCACCAGCAGAGATGTGGTCTCTGGAAACACCATATATTTT. Amino acids: CATSRDVVSGNTIYF. The V and J genes are TRBV15 and TRBJ1-3; D call uncertain. V lost 0 bases and J lost 0, with 6 bases in between. CDR1 and CDR2 (germline): LNHNV, YYDKDF (reference sequence). The CDR3 consists of 15 residues. Drawing the rest from reference TRBV15 and TRBJ1-3, the complete variable domain is DAMVIQNPRYQVTQFGKPVTLSCSQTLNHNVMYWYQQKSSQAPKLLFHYYDKDFNNEADTPDNFQSRRPNTSFCFLDIRSPGLGDTAMYLCATSRDVVSGNTIYFGEGSWLTVV.

This clonotype has ten or more counts. The chain joins TRBV6-1 to TRBJ1-2, with D unclear. V lost 1 base and J 7 bases, leaving 4 bases between the germline ends. The CDR3 has 11 residues. CDR1 MNHNS and CDR2 SASEGT come from the germline V gene. CDR3 in amino acids: CASSEVAGYTF. The CDR3 nucleotides are TGTGCCAGCAGTGAAGTCGCTGGCTACACCTTC.

Ten or more counts support this clonotype. The chain recombines TRBV6-4 with TRBJ2-2; D tentatively reads TRBD1 or TRBD2 (6 bases each). The V gene's germline CDR1 is MRHNA and CDR2 SNTAGT. CDR3 length equals 15 residues. V lost 0 bases and J lost 5, with 10 bases in between. Here the CDR3 reads CASSDSGGRTGELFF. CDR3 nucleotides: TGTGCCAGCAGTGACTCGGGGGGCCGGACCGGGGAGCTGTTTTTT.

This chain joins TRBV7-9 and TRBJ2-1; D remains ambiguous. Trimming cost V 1 base and J 5 bases, with 6 bases left between them. CDR1 is SEHNR, CDR2 FQNEAQ, per germline (reference sequence). The CDR3 spans 13 residues. In DNA form, the CDR3 reads TGTGCCAGCAGCTTAGATAGACACAATGAGCAGTTCTTC. It specifies CASSLDRHNEQFF.

The chain recombines TRBV20-1 with TRBJ2-1, with 15 bases aligning to TRBD2. V lost 6 bases, J lost 10 bases, and 10 bases stayed unmatched. CDR1 is DFQATT, CDR2 SNEGSKA, per germline (reference sequence). The CDR3 is 15 residues long. The CDR3 DNA is TGCAGTGCCGCCGGACTAGCGGGGGGGCCGGAGGAGCAGTTCTTC. Encoded protein: CSAAGLAGGPEEQFF.

This clonotype was seen ten or more times. The DNA of the CDR3 is TGTGCCAGCAGCTCAATCCCGGCTGGAACCTACGAGCAGTACTTC. As protein: CASSSIPAGTYEQYF. The chain employs TRBV3-1 and TRBJ2-7; D is undetermined. CDR3 length: 15 residues. CDR1 is LGHDT, CDR2 YNNKEL, per germline (reference sequence). V was pared by 5 bases and J by 2 bases, with 16 bases between.